This entry concerns a single T cell receptor (beta chain). This sample is drawn from a study of T cells expressing NK-cell markers. The CDR3 totals 15 residues. Looked up from germline, CDR1 is MNHEY and CDR2 is SVGAGI. TCRdb re-called the 5' RACE reads; every CDR3 protein appears as one record, without DNA. Found here are approximately 380,000 distinct CDR3 sequences; the top ten clones hold roughly 5.2%. The source is a man aged 18-75 years in good health. The rearrangement links TRBV6-5 to TRBJ2-7; TCRdb's assignment of TRBD1 cannot be checked, as there is no DNA. The sample taken for sequencing was blood T cells: a sorted CD56 or NKG2C T cell subset, CD4+ or CD8+ T cells, or bulk PBMC T cells (not recorded which). The CDR3 sequence: CASSYIGGEPYEQYF.